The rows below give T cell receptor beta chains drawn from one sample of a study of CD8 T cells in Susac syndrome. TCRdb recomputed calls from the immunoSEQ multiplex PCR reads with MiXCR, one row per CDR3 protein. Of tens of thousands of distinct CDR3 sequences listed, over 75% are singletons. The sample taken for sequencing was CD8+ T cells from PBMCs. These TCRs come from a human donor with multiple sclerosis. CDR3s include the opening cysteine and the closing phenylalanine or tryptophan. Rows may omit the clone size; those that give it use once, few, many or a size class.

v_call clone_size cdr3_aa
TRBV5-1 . CASSGTGLDTEAFF
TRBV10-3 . CAISVAGTPNEQYF
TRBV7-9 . CASSITGSSQFEQFF
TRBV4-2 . CASRPARGSYNEQFF
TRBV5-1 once CASSADRESWYNEQFF
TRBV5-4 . CASSSGTPGHEQFF
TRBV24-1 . CATSVVGELFF
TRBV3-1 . CASSTGPKNTEAFF
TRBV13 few CASSFGGETDTQYF
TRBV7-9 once CASSPPGAGGVQYF
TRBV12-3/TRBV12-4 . CASSPRQGLWGEQYF
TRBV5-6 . CASSLTESYNSPLHF
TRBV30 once CASNPLTGALDTF
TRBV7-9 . CASSFWDRNTGELFF
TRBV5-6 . CASSLKLAGLADTQYF
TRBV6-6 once CASSFQQGARTEAFF
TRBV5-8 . CASSSGLAGGETQYF
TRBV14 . CASSQEAAGGENEQFF
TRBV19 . CASSSEGVSQGSTEAFF
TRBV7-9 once CASSLASMDRRYTQYF
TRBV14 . CASSQGGTSFSEQYF
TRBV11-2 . CASSLFGSYEQYF
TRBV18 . CASSPFSGSLGEQFF
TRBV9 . CASSVGGGPYEQYF
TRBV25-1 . CASMTPTGGPTDTQYF
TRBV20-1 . CSAEKDEDSLLWETQYF
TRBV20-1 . CSARDAAGGADTQYF
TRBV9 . CASSVGGRTEAFF
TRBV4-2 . CASSQSLGEGEKLFF
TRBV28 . CATLGRGAGYGYTF
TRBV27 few CASSLGGQASEQYF
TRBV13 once CASSSHRVLNEKLFF
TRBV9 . CASSVAPSYEQYF
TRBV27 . CASRNSLGETQYF
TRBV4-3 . CASSQDSPGRARNEQFF
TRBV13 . CASSKPELGPNTGELFF
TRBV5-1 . CASSPGLADTDTQYF
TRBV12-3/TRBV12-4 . CASSRGETQYF
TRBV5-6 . CASSLGRDNDNSPLHF
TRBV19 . CASSLAMGAHGELFF
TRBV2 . CASSEGQGVNEQFF
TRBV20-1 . CSARDLNKVRQPQHF
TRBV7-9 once CASSPREGSNNEQFF
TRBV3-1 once CASSQDGRGWGYEQYF